The sequence of this TCR beta chain was determined in a study of T-cell reconstitution after alpha-beta-depleted transplantation in children. Findings of the study overall: Roughly two months post-transplant, alpha-beta T cells reportedly originated from several hundred graft clones that had expanded. Certain patients had high TCRbeta diversity at day 60, and it came from recipient T cells and thymic progenitors that survived.

The CDR3 extends over 12 amino acids. Germline V gives CDR1 SQVTM, CDR2 ANQGSEA. Between the trimmed V and J ends, which lost 3 bases and 2 bases, there was a span of 7 bases. A TCRbeta library incorporating unique molecular identifiers was prepared. MiXCR, applied by TCRdb to the PCR reads, yields one record per CDR3 protein. This sample yields hundreds of thousands of distinct CDR3 sequences, of which about 24% are seen a single time; about 4.8% belongs to the top ten. Worth noting for this clonotype: Its antigen is unknown.

The clonotype was recovered from a female patient between 2 and 15 years old who had a stem cell transplant for congenital amegakaryocytic thrombocytopenia, so the T cells may come from the graft donor. The starting material was PBMCs, mostly from graft donor cells, obtained 360 days after TCRalphabeta/CD19-depleted stem cell transplant. The chain carries TRBV29-1 and TRBJ2-5; either TRBD1 or TRBD2 may fit D (5 bases each). CDR3 in amino acids: CSVEWGQETQYF. The DNA of the CDR3 is TGCAGCGTTGAGTGGGGGCAAGAGACCCAGTACTTC.